A selection of T cell receptor beta chains follows, all from one sample in a study of blood T cell repertoires in COVID-19. Clones were read by immunoSEQ multiplex PCR, and TCRdb kept only the in-frame ones, dropping some. The sample includes more than 150,000 clones, under 80% of them seen just once. The source material was peripheral blood. The receptors come from a man over 45 who had recovered from COVID-19. Both conserved end residues are part of each CDR3. A D gene is named only where the DNA matches it firmly. Clone size is stated in some rows and not others, as once, few, many or a class when expanded.

clone size	V gene	CDR3 length	D gene	J gene	CDR3 protein	CDR3 DNA
NA	TRBV4-1	15	NA	TRBJ2-2	CASSLGWRDGGELFF	TGCGCCAGCAGCCTCGGATGGCGGGATGGCGGGGAGCTGTTTTTT
NA	TRBV24-1	15	NA	TRBJ2-5	CATSDRLRKQETQYF	TGTGCCACCAGTGACCGGCTGCGGAAACAAGAGACCCAGTACTTC
NA	TRBV15	16	NA	TRBJ1-1	CATSRDRPGMNTEAFF	TGTGCCACCAGCAGAGATCGTCCAGGAATGAACACTGAAGCTTTCTTT
NA	TRBV11-3	17	TRBD1	TRBJ2-1	CASSLGGGGQGINEQFF	TGTGCCAGCAGCTTAGGCGGAGGCGGACAGGGTATCAATGAGCAGTTCTTC
NA	TRBV27	15	NA	TRBJ2-7	CASSLILGESYEQYF	TGTGCCAGCAGTTTAATCCTAGGAGAATCCTACGAGCAGTACTTC
NA	TRBV19	14	NA	TRBJ2-5	CASSIIGGEETQYF	TGTGCCAGTAGTATTATTGGCGGAGAAGAGACCCAGTACTTC
NA	TRBV10-2	14	TRBD2	TRBJ2-7	CASSKSGRADEQYF	TGCGCCAGCAGTAAAAGCGGGAGGGCAGACGAGCAGTACTTC
NA	TRBV19	14	NA	TRBJ1-1	CASRIAGARREAFF	TGTGCCAGCAGAATTGCGGGTGCTCGCAGGGAAGCTTTCTTT
NA	TRBV18	18	TRBD1	TRBJ1-1	CASSPPLRTGGLNTEAFF	TGTGCCAGCTCACCACCGTTACGGACAGGGGGGTTGAACACTGAAGCTTTCTTT
NA	TRBV18	13	NA	TRBJ1-5	CASSPGGDQPQHF	TGTGCCAGCTCACCAGGGGGCGATCAGCCCCAGCATTTT
few	TRBV4-3	15	TRBD2	TRBJ2-7	CASSQGLAGGREQYF	TGCGCCAGCAGCCAAGGACTAGCGGGAGGCAGGGAGCAGTACTTC
NA	TRBV27	17	TRBD2	TRBJ2-2	CASRPGAGGVLSGELFF	TGTGCCAGCAGACCTGGGGCGGGGGGAGTGCTTTCCGGGGAGCTGTTTTTT
NA	TRBV19	15	NA	TRBJ2-3	CASSINALSTDTQYF	TGTGCCAGTAGTATTAACGCACTTAGCACAGATACGCAGTATTTT
NA	TRBV2	15	NA	TRBJ1-1	CASSEAQYRNTEAFF	TGTGCCAGCAGTGAAGCGCAGTACAGAAACACTGAAGCTTTCTTT
NA	TRBV28	12	NA	TRBJ2-7	CASSLGAYEQYF	TGTGCCAGCAGTCTCGGGGCCTACGAGCAGTACTTC
NA	TRBV2	16	TRBD1	TRBJ1-5	CASRTNRDSSNQPQHF	TGTGCCAGCCGGACAAACCGGGACAGTAGCAATCAGCCCCAGCATTTT
NA	TRBV7-2	15	TRBD1	TRBJ2-5	CASSFGQGASETQYF	TGTGCCAGCAGCTTCGGACAGGGGGCTTCGGAGACCCAGTACTTC
NA	TRBV5-8	13	NA	TRBJ2-1	CASSLERRGEQFF	TGTGCCAGCAGCTTGGAGAGGCGGGGTGAGCAGTTCTTC